What follows are 7 T cell receptor beta chains derived from one specimen sequenced in a study of blood T cells in healthy people across ages. Alongside a J-beta primer mix, a sample-barcoded 5' primer served in a second PCR lasting about 7 to 11 cycles. One entry per CDR3 protein, called by TCRdb with MiXCR from the 5' RACE reads. The sample consists of approximately 800,000 distinct CDR3 sequences, roughly 25% of them appearing once. These same data were also listed under a study on T cells of mothers and their children.

The sequenced material came from blood. These TCRs come from a boy aged 5-17 years in good health.

The chain couples TRBV6-6 to TRBJ1-1; 10 bases map to TRBD1. Germline CDR1 reads MNHNY; CDR2 reads SVGAGI (reference sequence). V was pared by 2 bases and J by 4 bases, with 7 bases of the junction left unmatched. This CDR3 contains 16 residues. The DNA of the CDR3 is TGTGCCAGCAGTTACGGACAGGGGGAGGGCAGCACTGAAGCTTTCTTT. Protein product: CASSYGQGEGSTEAFF.

This clonotype was found a few times. This chain connects TRBV19 to TRBJ1-3; D is undetermined. The V gene's germline CDR1 is LNHDA and CDR2 SQIVND (reference sequence). V shed 3 bases and J shed 0 bases, with 9 bases lying between them. The CDR3 contains 15 residues. The CDR3 DNA reads TGTGCCAGTAGTATCATGGGAAGCTCTGGAAACACCATATATTTT. This codes for CASSIMGSSGNTIYF.

The genes are TRBV25-1 and TRBJ1-1; D is unresolved. V lost 5 bases and J 1 base, leaving 8 bases between the germline ends. This CDR3 contains 13 residues. Germline values: CDR1 MGHDK, CDR2 SYGVNS. CDR3 DNA sequence: TGTGCCAGCAGTAAAGGGTGGAACACTGAAGCTTTCTTT. Translated, it gives CASSKGWNTEAFF.

This clonotype has ten or more counts. J is TRBJ2-7 and V is TRBV3-1; D gene uncertain. V was shortened by 2 bases and J by 3 bases, with 8 bases between the two germline ends. This CDR3 spans 13 amino acids. Germline lookup yields CDR1 LGHDT and CDR2 YNNKEL (reference sequence). Written as DNA, the CDR3 is TGTGCCAGCAGCCAACCGCCCCTCTACGAGCAGTACTTC. It encodes CASSQPPLYEQYF.

The V gene is TRBV5-1, the J gene TRBJ2-6; 7 nucleotides match TRBD1. This CDR3 region has 17 residues. Germline V gene data show CDR1 as SGHRS and CDR2 as YFSETQ. The V segment lost 1 base and the J segment 0 bases; nucleotides outside the gene matches: 4. CDR3 bases: TGCGCCAGCAGCTTGAGGGACAGAGTCTCTGGGGCCAACGTCCTGACTTTC. It yields the protein CASSLRDRVSGANVLTF.

The CDR3 loop is CSASSGTLTDTQYF. The CDR3 DNA sequence: TGCAGTGCTAGTAGCGGGACCCTCACAGATACGCAGTATTTT. This chain links TRBV20-1 with TRBJ2-3; TRBD2 aligns across 8 bases. The CDR3 runs 14 residues. Germline values: CDR1 DFQATT, CDR2 SNEGSKA (reference sequence). V was pared by 3 bases and J by 2 bases, with 4 bases of the junction left unmatched.

For the CDR3, the DNA is TGTGCCAGCAGCCAAGCGGCGCTGAGCTACAATGAGCAGTTCTTC. It encodes CASSQAALSYNEQFF. The genes are TRBV3-1 and TRBJ2-1; D not certain. Germline assignment: CDR1 LGHDT and CDR2 YNNKEL (reference sequence). V lost 1 base, J lost 3 bases, and 10 bases lay in between. The CDR3 spans 15 residues.